The 25 T cell receptor beta chains in this list originate from one sample, sequenced in a study of T-cell memory formation after mild COVID-19. Each CDR3 protein is one row after TCRdb ran MiXCR on the 5' RACE reads. The sample includes under 600,000 distinct CDR3 sequences, roughly 22% of them seen just once. Sequencing input: PBMCs or a T cell subset sorted from them (not recorded which). The receptors originated from an adult woman who had mild COVID-19 (a few samples of this study predate the infection). Cell type and time point are not known.

V usage is TRBV9 and J usage is TRBJ2-2, with 10 bases that match TRBD2. The germline V gene has CDR1 SGDLS and CDR2 YYNGEE. The CDR3 contains 16 residues. Trimming took 3 bases from V and 5 from J; bases not matched to a gene: 7. CDR3 DNA: TGTGCCAGCAGCGGTCTAGCGGGAGCGCAGACCGGGGAGCTGTTTTTT. Protein: CASSGLAGAQTGELFF.

The table lists this clonotype with a few counts. V is TRBV7-9 and J is TRBJ2-7; D not resolved. V lost 1 base and J 6 bases, leaving 10 bases between the germline ends. Germline CDR1 SEHNR, CDR2 FQNEAQ (reference sequence). The CDR3 sequence is 13 residues long. DNA for the CDR3: TGTGCCAGCAGCTTAGAGGGCCCGGTCGAGCAGTACTTC. Translation gives CASSLEGPVEQYF.

The CDR3 DNA is TGTGCCACCAGAGGGCTCTACGAGCAGTACTTC. Amino acid sequence: CATRGLYEQYF. The J gene is TRBJ2-7, the V gene TRBV25-1, with D tentatively TRBD2 (5 bases). Germline CDR1 and CDR2: MGHDK and SYGVNS. Trimming stripped 10 bases from V and 3 bases from J, with 10 bases between. The CDR3 length is 11 residues.

This clonotype was detected a few times. V gene TRBV12-3 or TRBV12-4 combines with J gene TRBJ2-7; D unclear. Between the trimmed V and J ends, which lost 5 bases and 9 bases, there was a span of 20 bases. The CDR3 is made up of 14 amino acids. CDR3 in amino acids: CASSPLGRPGLQYF. In nucleotides, the CDR3 is TGTGCCAGCAGTCCCCTGGGTCGGCCAGGTTTGCAGTACTTC.

This clonotype appeared a few times. V usage is TRBV4-1 and J usage is TRBJ2-5; TRBD1 is a possible D gene (5 bases). The germline V gene encodes CDR1 MGHRA and CDR2 YSYEKL. Trimming removed 1 base from V and 2 bases from J, with 17 bases in between. There are 17 residues in the CDR3. The CDR3 here is CASSQVLGVGGQETQYF. In DNA form, the CDR3 reads TGCGCCAGCAGCCAAGTTTTAGGGGTCGGCGGACAAGAGACCCAGTACTTC.

In this sample, this clonotype turned up a few times. The gene calls are TRBV5-1 and TRBJ2-7; the D is unclear. CDR1 is SGHRS and CDR2 is YFSETQ in the germline V gene. Trimming stripped 0 bases from V and 0 bases from J, with 7 bases between. This CDR3 comprises 14 residues. CDR3 coding DNA: TGCGCCAGCAGCTTGGGTGTAGTCTCCTACGAGCAGTACTTC. As protein: CASSLGVVSYEQYF. The whole variable domain, filled in from reference TRBV5-1 and TRBJ2-7, reads KAGVTQTPRYLIKTRGQQVTLSCSPISGHRSVSWYQQTPGQGLQFLFEYFSETQRNKGNFPGRFSGRQFSNSRSEMNVSTLELGDSALYLCASSLGVVSYEQYFGPGTRLTVT.

The sample holds a few counts of this clonotype. This sequence joins TRBV6-2 or TRBV6-3 and TRBJ2-2; TRBD1 agrees at 7 bases. V gave up 6 bases and J gave up 5 bases; unmatched junction bases: 6. Germline V gene lookup returns CDR1 MNHEY and CDR2 SVGEGT. This CDR3 contains 14 residues. The CDR3 nucleotides are TGTGCCAGCAGACCGGGACAGAGAACCGGGGAGCTGTTTTTT. This codes for CASRPGQRTGELFF.

This clonotype was counted many times. J is TRBJ2-1 and V is TRBV4-1, with a tentative D call TRBD2 (6 bases). Germline CDR1 MGHRA, CDR2 YSYEKL. The length of the CDR3 is 14 residues. The V end lost 1 base, the J end lost 7 bases, and 11 bases lay between the germline ends. The CDR3 loop is CASSQGRDLNEQFF. The CDR3 region has the DNA TGCGCCAGCAGCCAAGGGAGGGATTTGAATGAGCAGTTCTTC.

This clonotype was seen more than once but under ten times. The chain is built from TRBV7-2 and TRBJ1-1; perhaps TRBD1 as D (5 bases). Trimming took off 7 bases at V and 7 bases at J, with 16 bases between the two ends. The germline V gene encodes CDR1 SGHTA and CDR2 FQGNSA. The length of the CDR3 is 13 residues. The CDR3 nucleotides read TGTGCCAGCATCTGGCAGGGCGGCGGTGAAGCTTTCTTT. It yields the protein CASIWQGGGEAFF.

The chain joins TRBV6-4 to TRBJ2-1; TRBD1 or TRBD2 may be the D gene (5 bases each). V gave up 0 bases and J gave up 9 bases, with 12 bases separating them. The CDR3 is made up of 14 amino acids. The germline CDR1 and CDR2 sequences are MRHNA and SNTAGT. CDR3 DNA sequence: TGTGCCAGCAGTGACTCGATCGAGAGGGGTGAGCAGTTCTTC. Amino acids: CASSDSIERGEQFF.

The table lists this clonotype with a few counts. V usage is TRBV5-1 and J usage is TRBJ1-2; the D gene is possibly TRBD1 (5 bases). Germline V lookup: CDR1 SGHRS, CDR2 YFSETQ. Trimming stripped 1 base from V and 4 bases from J, with 14 bases between. The CDR3 runs to 15 residues. Written as DNA, the CDR3 is TGCGCCAGCAGCTTGCGATCCGGGACGGGCTATGGCTACACCTTC. Translated, it gives CASSLRSGTGYGYTF.

This chain links TRBV12-3 or TRBV12-4 with TRBJ1-1; D might be TRBD1 (6 bases). The ends were cut back, 6 bases at V and 1 base at J, with 12 bases in the middle. This CDR3 is 14 amino acids long. The CDR3 protein is CASRYGTQNTEAFF. The CDR3 DNA reads TGTGCCAGCAGATACGGGACACAGAACACTGAAGCTTTCTTT.

This clonotype has only a few counts. The chain has TRBV6-2 or TRBV6-3 and TRBJ2-7; TRBD2 matches at 8 bases. Looked up from germline, CDR1 is MNHEY and CDR2 is SVGEGT. The CDR3 totals 14 residues. J was trimmed by 0 bases and V by 6 bases; bases with no gene match: 4. CDR3 region: CASRIAGLSYEQYF. CDR3 coding DNA: TGTGCCAGCAGGATAGCGGGGCTCTCCTACGAGCAGTACTTC.

The V gene is TRBV11-2, the J gene TRBJ2-1; D possibly matches TRBD1 or TRBD2 (6 bases each). The CDR3 covers 16 residues. The germline gives CDR1 SGHAT, CDR2 FQNNGV. Trimming removed 6 bases from V and 1 base from J, with 16 bases in between. The CDR3 protein is CASRSIRGHSYNEQFF. Written as DNA, the CDR3 is TGTGCCAGCAGGTCGATTCGGGGGCATTCCTACAATGAGCAGTTCTTC.

This clonotype was seen more than once but under ten times. The chain uses TRBV7-3 and TRBJ2-3; TRBD1 matches 7 bases. The CDR3 sequence is 15 residues long. Unmatched junction bases numbered 12, after V lost 5 bases and J lost 7 bases. Per germline, CDR1 SGHTA and CDR2 FQGTGA. The CDR3 DNA reads as TGTGCCAGCAGCCAACGGGGACAGCTTACGAATACGCAGTATTTT. Translation: CASSQRGQLTNTQYF.

This chain uses TRBV5-1 with TRBJ1-3; weak D call: TRBD1 (6 bases). Between the trimmed V and J ends, which lost 0 bases and 1 base, there was a span of 20 bases. Per the germline V gene, CDR1 is SGHRS and CDR2 is YFSETQ. This CDR3 is built from 19 residues. For the CDR3, the DNA is TGCGCCAGCAGCTTGGGTTGGCAGGGGAAGGATGGTTCTGGAAACACCATATATTTT. This codes for CASSLGWQGKDGSGNTIYF.

This clonotype appeared many times. The CDR3 nucleotides are TGTGCCAGCAGCTTGGGCGGAAAGCAAGAGACCCAGTACTTC. Translated: CASSLGGKQETQYF. V usage is TRBV11-2 and J usage is TRBJ2-5; D gene ambiguous. This CDR3 has 14 amino acids. Germline V CDR1 and CDR2: SGHAT, FQNNGV. V was cut by 3 bases and J by 2 bases, with 10 bases left in between.

The chain is built from TRBV21-1 and TRBJ1-6; TRBD1 reflects the table's D call only, with no check against the DNA. TRBV21-1 is a documented pseudogene. The CDR3 sequence is 16 residues long. The CDR3 loop reads CASSKETGQGNSPLHF. CDR3 bases: TGTGCCAGCAGCAAAGAGACAGGGCAGGGAAATTCACCCCTCCACTTT.

This clonotype was seen many times. An end of the junction differs from the germline gene, which may be a read error. The V call is TRBV12-3 or TRBV12-4, the J call TRBJ1-6; D gene uncertain. This CDR3 is built from 14 residues. CDR3 nucleotides: TGCGCCAGCAGCTTGGGTAGCTATAATTCACCCCTCCACTTT. Amino acid sequence: CASSLGSYNSPLHF.

This clonotype was seen only a few times. The CDR3 region has the DNA TGCGCCAGCAGCCAAGAATTTTCACCCCTCCACTTT. It translates to CASSQEFSPLHF. The J gene is TRBJ1-6, the V gene TRBV4-1; no clear D. The CDR3 is 12 residues long. Trimming stripped 0 bases from V and 9 bases from J, with 3 bases between. Germline V gives CDR1 MGHRA, CDR2 YSYEKL.

This clonotype came up a few times. The CDR3 loop reads CTSSQVRDYEQYF. The CDR3 coding sequence is TGCACCAGCAGCCAGGTGCGGGACTACGAGCAGTACTTC. The chain employs TRBV1 and TRBJ2-7; TRBD2, the table's D call, was not compared with the DNA. TRBV1 is a pseudogene segment. This CDR3 has 13 amino acids.

This chain joins TRBV21-1 and TRBJ2-6; whether TRBD2, the table's D call, matches the DNA was not checked. TRBV21-1 is a listed pseudogene. This CDR3 spans 16 amino acids. The CDR3 DNA follows: TGTGCCAGCAGCGCGGGAGTGTTCTCTGGGGCCAACGTCCTGACTTTC. Protein: CASSAGVFSGANVLTF.

This clonotype was recorded at least ten times. V gene TRBV12-3 or TRBV12-4 combines with J gene TRBJ2-3; 10 nucleotides agree with TRBD2. J gave up 4 bases and V 5 bases, and 12 bases lay outside the gene matches. CDR3 length equals 17 residues. The DNA for the CDR3 is TGTGCCAGCAGTCATGCCCAACTAGCGGGGTATGCAGATACGCAGTATTTT. Protein: CASSHAQLAGYADTQYF.

The V and J genes are TRBV7-2 and TRBJ2-3; TRBD2 agrees at 14 bases. CDR1 is SGHTA and CDR2 is FQGNSA in the germline V gene. Trimming took 4 bases from V and 7 from J; bases not matched to a gene: 13. The CDR3 contains 18 residues. The CDR3 spells CASSSASTSGRAGNTQYF. The CDR3 coding sequence is TGTGCCAGCAGCTCCGCCTCGACTAGCGGGAGGGCCGGAAATACGCAGTATTTT.

This clonotype was observed a handful of times. Written as DNA, the CDR3 is TGTGCCACCAGTGACCTGGACTATCACAATGAGCAGTTCTTC. This encodes CATSDLDYHNEQFF. The chain couples TRBV24-1 to TRBJ2-1; the D gene is possibly TRBD2 (6 bases). The CDR3 runs 14 residues. CDR1 is KGHDR, CDR2 SFDVKD, per germline. The V and J ends lost 4 bases and 5 bases respectively, with 11 bases between them.